This TCR beta chain was obtained from a study of blood T cells in healthy people across ages. Study findings and constraints: Versus aged donors, long-lived donors had higher diversity and more naive CD4+ cells.

It was with a sample-barcoded 5' primer and a J-beta primer mix that a second PCR of roughly 6 to 12 cycles was run. TCRdb reprocessed the 5' RACE reads via MiXCR and lists one record per CDR3 protein. The sample lists 450,000 to 700,000 distinct CDR3 sequences, 25% to 30% occurring once. With regard to this clonotype: Its antigen is unknown.

Germline CDR1 is SQVTM and CDR2 is ANQGSEA. V lost 7 bases and J lost 2; bases outside the gene matches: 3. The CDR3 runs 12 residues. Sequenced input: blood. This receptor was identified in a woman between 65 and 79 years old in good health. The V and J genes are TRBV29-1 and TRBJ2-5; TRBD1 matches at 8 bases. CDR3 bases: TGCAGCGCCAGGGGGCGACAAGAGACCCAGTACTTC. This encodes CSARGRQETQYF.